Each of the 25 T cell receptor beta chains below was sequenced from the same sample in a study of T cells after yellow fever vaccination (dated by TCRdb to between 2018 and 2021). Libraries were made using 5' RACE. The sequencer listed for this sample is Illumina NovaSeq 6000. Using fastp trimming at Q25 and MiXCR clonotype assembly, TCRdb reanalyzed the public sequencing data and kept in-frame beta chains. Rows are combined by CDR3 protein, so each entry shows the most common genes and DNA. The sample table contains 400,000 or so distinct CDR3 sequences; only one count was recorded for roughly a sixth of them. The ten largest make up 18% of the sample. The meaning of the sample's treatment or condition label: live attenuated yellow fever vaccine strain. The starting material was PBMCs, obtained before the yellow fever booster vaccination. The source of these receptors is a man aged 18 to 35 who received the YFV17D yellow fever vaccine.

The V gene is TRBV25-1, the J gene TRBJ2-5, with D possibly being TRBD2 (6 bases). CDR3 length: 15 residues. CDR1 and CDR2 (germline): MGHDK, SYGVNS. Trimming removed 2 bases from V and 5 bases from J, with 15 bases in between. CDR3 DNA sequence: TGTGCCAGCAGTGAAATTGCGGGGCCGGGGGAGACCCAGTACTTC. Amino acid sequence: CASSEIAGPGETQYF.

This chain uses TRBV6-7 with TRBJ2-7; TRBD2 matches at 7 bases. TRBV6-7 has ORF status, its function being uncertain. The V gene end was trimmed by 6 bases and the J gene end by 7 bases; junction bases not matched to a gene: 21. The CDR3 sequence is 17 residues long. The CDR3 region is CASSLLTPGLLVCEQYF. The CDR3 nucleotides are TGTGCCAGCAGCCTCCTGACCCCGGGACTACTCGTTTGTGAGCAGTACTTC.

The gene calls are TRBV4-3 and TRBJ1-1; 7 bases are a match to TRBD1. CDR1 is LGHNA and CDR2 is YSLEER in the germline V gene. Germline trimming cut 1 base from V and 2 bases from J; bases unmatched to any gene: 4. This CDR3 has 15 amino acids. This chain's CDR3 is CASSQGTGDNTEAFF. CDR3 sequence (DNA): TGCGCCAGCAGCCAAGGCACAGGGGACAACACTGAAGCTTTCTTT.

The V gene is TRBV20-1, the J gene TRBJ2-2, with 8 bases that match TRBD1. The CDR3 covers 15 residues. Germline assignment: CDR1 DFQATT and CDR2 SNEGSKA (reference sequence). After removal of 2 bases from V and 7 bases from J, the junction contained 9 bases not matched to a gene. In DNA form, the CDR3 reads TGCAGTGCTAGACCGCCCCAAGGACAGGGCGGGGAGCTGTTTTTT. Its translation is CSARPPQGQGGELFF.

This chain uses TRBV10-3 with TRBJ2-7; TRBD1 is a possible D gene (6 bases). The CDR3 spans 15 residues. Trimming removed 4 bases at V and 1 base at J, with 14 bases between. From germline, CDR1 is ENHRY and CDR2 SYGVKD. DNA for the CDR3: TGTGCCATCAGTGGACGGACAGCGTCGTCCTACGAGCAGTACTTC. It yields the protein CAISGRTASSYEQYF.

The chain is built from TRBV7-2 and TRBJ2-7, with 7 bases identical to TRBD2. J gave up 11 bases and V 1 base, and 14 bases lay outside the gene matches. The germline V gene has CDR1 SGHTA and CDR2 FQGNSA. This CDR3 region has 15 residues. The CDR3 spells CASSLDGGTTRTEYV. The DNA of the CDR3 is TGTGCCAGCAGCTTAGATGGGGGGACTACCAGGACGGAGTACGTC.

V and J are TRBV12-3 or TRBV12-4 and TRBJ1-5; D call uncertain. V dropped 6 bases and J dropped 2 bases, with 11 bases sitting between them. This CDR3 region has 14 residues. CDR3 region: CASRLRGRNQPQHF. In nucleotides, the CDR3 is TGTGCCAGCAGGCTACGCGGGCGCAATCAGCCCCAGCATTTT.

This clonotype was counted a few times. The V call is TRBV4-3, the J call TRBJ2-2; maybe TRBD1 (6 bases). Germline V CDR1 and CDR2: LGHNA, YSLEER. The CDR3 length is 13 residues. V was shortened by 1 base and J by 6 bases, with 6 bases between the two germline ends. The CDR3 coding sequence is TGCGCCAGCAGCCAAGCAGGGGCCGGGGAGCTGTTTTTT. Protein product: CASSQAGAGELFF.

This clonotype turned up a few times. The chain couples TRBV20-1 to TRBJ2-5; a possible D gene is TRBD1 (6 bases). This CDR3 comprises 12 residues. The germline V gene encodes CDR1 DFQATT and CDR2 SNEGSKA (reference sequence). Trimming stripped 5 bases from V and 7 bases from J, with 14 bases between. CDR3 protein: CSAGTGIGTQYF. For the CDR3, the DNA is TGCAGTGCTGGAACAGGGATAGGGACCCAGTACTTC.

The table lists this clonotype with a few counts. The chain is built from TRBV29-1 and TRBJ1-1, with TRBD1 as a possible D gene (5 bases). Trimming took 7 bases from V and 1 from J, leaving 10 bases between them. Germline CDR1 SQVTM, CDR2 ANQGSEA. The CDR3 sequence is 12 residues long. This chain's CDR3 is CSAYGGNTEAFF. The CDR3 DNA is TGCAGCGCCTACGGGGGGAACACTGAAGCTTTCTTT.

The V gene is TRBV5-1, the J gene TRBJ1-1, with unresolved D. V lost 0 bases, J lost 4 bases, and 7 bases lay in between. The CDR3 extends over 13 amino acids. Germline V gene data show CDR1 as SGHRS and CDR2 as YFSETQ. Here the CDR3 reads CASSLEESTEAFF. Here the CDR3 DNA reads TGCGCCAGCAGCTTGGAGGAGAGCACTGAAGCTTTCTTT. The full variable domain, rest sourced from reference TRBV5-1 and TRBJ1-1, is KAGVTQTPRYLIKTRGQQVTLSCSPISGHRSVSWYQQTPGQGLQFLFEYFSETQRNKGNFPGRFSGRQFSNSRSEMNVSTLELGDSALYLCASSLEESTEAFFGQGTRLTVV.

The chain uses TRBV29-1 and TRBJ2-7; D ambiguous. Germline CDR1 is SQVTM and CDR2 is ANQGSEA. This CDR3 is built from 13 residues. Trimming cost V 6 bases and J 5 bases, with 17 bases left between them. Here the CDR3 DNA reads TGCAGCGTAAAGGACGCGTCCCCGGACGAGCAGTACTTC. It is translated as CSVKDASPDEQYF.

The CDR3 sequence: CAIRGEGAIYF. The CDR3 region has the DNA TGTGCCATCAGAGGAGAAGGCGCCATATATTTT. The chain combines TRBV10-3 with TRBJ1-3; D remains unclear. CDR1 ENHRY and CDR2 SYGVKD come from the germline V gene. Trimming shortened V by 6 bases and J by 11 bases, and 11 bases separated the two germline ends. This CDR3 spans 11 amino acids.

This clonotype was observed a handful of times. The rearrangement joins TRBV11-2 to TRBJ1-2; D is undetermined. Germline V gene data show CDR1 as SGHAT and CDR2 as FQNNGV. The V and J ends lost 0 bases and 3 bases respectively, with 11 bases between them. The CDR3 has 15 amino acids. The CDR3 is CASSLDRVGYYGYTF. CDR3 bases: TGTGCCAGCAGCTTAGATCGGGTGGGATACTATGGCTACACCTTC.

The chain uses TRBV6-1 and TRBJ2-7; 7 nucleotides match TRBD1. Germline V gives CDR1 MNHNS, CDR2 SASEGT. Unmatched junction bases numbered 5, after V lost 6 bases and J lost 0 bases. The CDR3 is made up of 14 amino acids. The CDR3 nucleotides are TGTGCCAGCAGGCAGACAGGGAGCTCCTACGAGCAGTACGTC. It translates to CASRQTGSSYEQYV.

This clonotype was counted only a few times. The chain carries TRBV29-1 and TRBJ2-2, with 7 bases fitting TRBD1. With 3 bases clipped from V and 11 bases from J, the junction kept 6 bases outside the gene matches. This CDR3 contains 12 residues. Germline CDR1 reads SQVTM; CDR2 reads ANQGSEA. The CDR3 DNA is TGCAGCGTTGAGGGACAGCCGAGAGAGCTGTTTTTT. Residues: CSVEGQPRELFF.

This chain uses TRBV10-3 with TRBJ2-7, with D possibly being TRBD1 or TRBD2 (5 bases each). In germline, CDR1 is ENHRY, CDR2 SYGVKD. V lost 2 bases to trimming and J lost 3 bases, with 8 bases between them. The CDR3 has 13 residues. The CDR3 nucleotides read TGTGCCATCAGTGAGAGGGACCTCTACGAGCAGTACTTC. It translates to CAISERDLYEQYF.

A single count supports this clonotype. This chain uses TRBV7-9 with TRBJ2-5; D is possibly TRBD1 or TRBD2 (5 bases each). V dropped 5 bases and J dropped 4 bases, with 23 bases sitting between them. The CDR3 sequence is 17 residues long. Germline values: CDR1 SEHNR, CDR2 FQNEAQ (reference sequence). The CDR3 spells CASSRQAWGRGLETQYF. Here the CDR3 DNA reads TGTGCCAGCAGCCGCCAGGCCTGGGGTCGGGGCTTAGAGACCCAGTACTTC.

This clonotype was observed a handful of times. The J gene is TRBJ2-5, the V gene TRBV7-2; D may be TRBD1 (7 bases). Trimming removed 7 bases from V and 4 bases from J, with 16 bases in between. CDR1 and CDR2 from the germline V gene are SGHTA and FQGNSA. This CDR3 spans 14 amino acids. This chain's CDR3 is CASTLNRGGETQYF. The CDR3 DNA reads as TGTGCCAGCACCCTTAACAGGGGAGGAGAGACCCAGTACTTC.

Only a few counts were recorded for this clonotype. The V and J genes are TRBV10-3 and TRBJ2-3; 7 nucleotides agree with TRBD1. Germline-derived CDR1 and CDR2 are ENHRY and SYGVKD. The CDR3 has 16 residues. The trim removed 3 bases at V and 4 bases at J, leaving 10 bases unmatched. The DNA for the CDR3 is TGTGCCATCAGTGATTTAGGACAGGTGGCGGCAGATACGCAGTATTTT. Translating gives CAISDLGQVAADTQYF.

This clonotype was seen a few times. The rearrangement joins TRBV9 to TRBJ1-2; the D is unclear. CDR1 SGDLS and CDR2 YYNGEE come from the germline V gene. Trimming removed 3 bases at V and 3 bases at J, with 15 bases between. CDR3 length: 15 amino acids. The CDR3 loop reads CASSAPGPTDYGYTF. CDR3 DNA: TGTGCCAGCAGCGCTCCGGGCCCAACGGACTATGGCTACACCTTC. Based on the CDR3 plus reference TRBV9 and TRBJ1-2, the full variable domain is DSGVTQTPKHLITATGQRVTLRCSPRSGDLSVYWYQQSLDQGLQFLIQYYNGEERAKGNILERFSAQQFPDLHSELNLSSLELGDSALYFCASSAPGPTDYGYTFGSGTRLTVV.

The chain links TRBV4-3 to TRBJ2-1, with D perhaps TRBD1 or TRBD2 (5 bases each). V lost 3 bases and J 13 bases, leaving 16 bases between the germline ends. The CDR3 length is 13 residues. Germline V lookup: CDR1 LGHNA, CDR2 YSLEER. The CDR3 bases are TGCGCCAGCAGCCACGCACTAGGGGCTCCACAGTTCTTC. Amino acid sequence: CASSHALGAPQFF.

The V gene is TRBV20-1, the J gene TRBJ1-6; 8 nucleotides match TRBD1. Germline V gene lookup returns CDR1 DFQATT and CDR2 SNEGSKA (reference sequence). CDR3 length: 15 amino acids. After removal of 6 bases from V and 4 bases from J, the junction contained 8 bases not matched to a gene. In DNA, the CDR3 is TGCAGTGCAGCCGCAGGGGGCGATTATAATTCACCCCTCCACTTT. This sequence encodes CSAAAGGDYNSPLHF.

V and J are TRBV5-1 and TRBJ2-3, with D possibly TRBD1 on 6 matching bases. V gave up 5 bases and J gave up 2 bases, with 15 bases separating them. CDR1 is SGHRS and CDR2 is YFSETQ in the germline V gene. The CDR3 has 15 residues. CDR3 loop: CASRNGTNPTDTQYF. CDR3 nucleotide sequence: TGCGCCAGCAGGAACGGGACAAATCCCACAGATACGCAGTATTTT. Full variable domain (outside the CDR3, taken from reference TRBV5-1 and TRBJ2-3): KAGVTQTPRYLIKTRGQQVTLSCSPISGHRSVSWYQQTPGQGLQFLFEYFSETQRNKGNFPGRFSGRQFSNSRSEMNVSTLELGDSALYLCASRNGTNPTDTQYFGPGTRLTVL.

Only a few counts were recorded for this clonotype. An end of the junction does not agree with germline; a read error may underlie this. This rearrangement joins TRBV7-7 to TRBJ2-5; D is perhaps TRBD1 (6 bases). The CDR3 extends over 15 amino acids. CDR1 and CDR2 (germline): SSHAT, FNYEAQ (reference sequence). In DNA, the CDR3 is TGTGCTAGCAGCCCATACCCACAGGGACCAGAGACCCAGTACTTC. This codes for CASSPYPQGPETQYF.